These T cell receptor beta chains were read from a single sample in a study of identical twins. TCRdb analysed the 5' RACE reads with MiXCR anew, one entry per CDR3 protein. This table holds some 500,000 distinct CDR3 sequences, 13% to 15% found once. These records were also assigned to another study, of yellow fever vaccine responses in identical twins.

Sample: CD4+ T cells sorted from blood. These receptors all stem from a woman younger than 30 in good health. The CDR3 runs from the conserved cysteine through the conserved F or W. The D gene is left open where the match is weak. Some rows have no size entry. The others give once, few or many, or a class for an expanded clone.

d_gene,v_gene,abundance,j_gene,len,CDR3aa,CDR3nt
.,TRBV12-3/TRBV12-4,many,TRBJ1-1,13,CASSPRRDTEAFF,TGTGCCAGCAGTCCCCGGCGTGACACTGAAGCTTTCTTT
TRBD2,TRBV6-5,.,TRBJ2-3,16,CASSYSPSGDGDTQYF,TGTGCCAGCAGTTACTCACCTAGCGGGGATGGGGATACGCAGTATTTT
TRBD2,TRBV7-3,few,TRBJ2-1,16,CASSSASGGAGNEQFF,TGTGCCAGCAGCTCGGCTAGCGGGGGGGCCGGAAATGAGCAGTTCTTC
.,TRBV7-8,many,TRBJ2-1,16,CASSLVSSVIGNEQFF,TGTGCCAGCAGCTTGGTATCTAGCGTGATTGGGAATGAGCAGTTCTTC
.,TRBV3-1,.,TRBJ2-2,14,CASSQVRVTGELFF,TGTGCCAGCAGCCAAGTTAGGGTGACCGGGGAGCTGTTTTTT
.,TRBV18,few,TRBJ2-3,15,CASSLGGMSTDTQYF,TGTGCCAGCTCCCTCGGTGGGATGAGCACAGATACGCAGTATTTT
TRBD2,TRBV28,.,TRBJ2-7,18,CASSLPSSGGGLLAEQYF,TGTGCCAGCAGTTTACCCTCTAGTGGCGGGGGGCTTTTGGCCGAGCAGTACTTC
TRBD2,TRBV5-1,many,TRBJ2-3,16,CASSLGTSKSTDTQYF,TGCGCCAGCAGCCTCGGGACTAGCAAGAGTACAGATACGCAGTATTTT
.,TRBV5-1,.,TRBJ2-1,17,CASSLGATSQTHNEQFF,TGCGCCAGCAGCTTGGGGGCCACTAGCCAGACCCACAATGAGCAGTTCTTC
.,TRBV4-3,.,TRBJ2-1,14,CASSRGDSLNEQFF,TGCGCCAGCAGCCGAGGGGACTCCCTCAATGAGCAGTTCTTC
.,TRBV5-5,few,TRBJ2-1,18,CASSWVASTQGAYNEQFF,TGTGCCAGCAGCTGGGTGGCTAGCACCCAAGGCGCCTACAATGAGCAGTTCTTC
.,TRBV20-1,few,TRBJ2-5,13,CSANGGVVETQYF,TGCAGTGCTAACGGGGGCGTCGTAGAGACCCAGTACTTC
.,TRBV29-1,many,TRBJ2-1,13,CSVEAGSYNEQFF,TGCAGCGTTGAGGCAGGGTCCTACAATGAGCAGTTCTTC
TRBD1,TRBV20-1,.,TRBJ1-4,15,CSARDRPKTNEKLFF,TGCAGTGCTAGGGACAGGCCGAAAACTAATGAAAAACTGTTTTTT
TRBD2,TRBV6-1,.,TRBJ2-3,16,CASRRGAGVWSDTQYF,TGTGCCAGCAGGCGTGGAGCGGGAGTCTGGTCAGATACGCAGTATTTT
.,TRBV3-1,.,TRBJ2-3,15,CACCPQGRWTETQYF,TGTGCCTGCTGCCCCCAAGGCAGGTGGACAGAGACGCAGTATTTT
.,TRBV29-1,few,TRBJ1-2,13,CSVFGQGIYGYTF,TGCAGCGTTTTTGGGCAGGGGATCTATGGCTACACCTTC
.,TRBV7-9,many,TRBJ2-3,13,CASSPAGPDTQYF,TGTGCCAGCAGCCCAGCGGGTCCAGATACGCAGTATTTT
.,TRBV15,once,TRBJ2-4,16,CATSRVGPGNQNIQYF,TGTGCCACCAGCAGAGTTGGTCCCGGGAATCAAAACATTCAGTACTTC
.,TRBV6-2/TRBV6-3,few,TRBJ2-7,12,CASGRSSYEQYF,TGTGCCAGTGGACGGTCCTCCTACGAGCAGTACTTC
TRBD1,TRBV27,few,TRBJ2-1,16,CASIRPGTGSNNEQFF,TGTGCCAGCATCCGACCAGGGACAGGGAGCAACAATGAGCAGTTCTTC
.,TRBV20-1,few,TRBJ2-1,14,CSAPRASSYNEQFF,TGCAGTGCTCCGCGGGCCAGCTCCTACAATGAGCAGTTCTTC
.,TRBV18,few,TRBJ2-3,16,CASSPLGKSGTDTQYF,TGTGCCAGCTCACCCTTGGGGAAGTCGGGCACAGATACGCAGTATTTT
TRBD2,TRBV28,.,TRBJ2-5,13,CASSGGRWETQYF,TGTGCCAGTAGCGGGGGGAGGTGGGAGACCCAGTACTTC
.,TRBV20-1,.,TRBJ2-7,13,CSAPGTLSYEQYF,TGCAGTGCGCCGGGAACTCTTTCCTACGAGCAGTACTTC
TRBD1,TRBV6-5,few,TRBJ2-7,16,CASSSPGQGILGEQYF,TGTGCCAGCAGTTCGCCGGGACAGGGCATTTTAGGCGAGCAGTACTTC
.,TRBV4-3,.,TRBJ1-1,15,CASSQGDKVNTEAFF,TGCGCCAGCAGCCAAGGGGACAAAGTGAACACTGAAGCTTTCTTT
TRBD2,TRBV20-1,.,TRBJ2-5,12,CSAGGVGETQYF,TGCAGTGCTGGGGGGGTCGGGGAGACCCAGTACTTC
.,TRBV20-1,few,TRBJ1-6,16,CSARSGSSSYNSPLHF,TGCAGTGCTAGGTCCGGGAGCAGCTCCTATAATTCACCCCTCCACTTT
TRBD1,TRBV5-1,.,TRBJ2-7,16,CASSLGLGGASYEQYF,TGCGCCAGCAGCTTGGGGTTAGGGGGCGCTTCCTACGAGCAGTACTTC
.,TRBV12-3/TRBV12-4,.,TRBJ2-5,14,CASSIIGVGETQYF,TGTGCCAGCAGTATAATAGGAGTCGGGGAGACCCAGTACTTC
.,TRBV20-1,many,TRBJ2-7,12,CSARPTYDVQYF,TGCAGTGCTAGGCCCACCTACGACGTGCAGTACTTC
.,TRBV5-1,.,TRBJ2-1,13,CASSLATHNEQFF,TGCGCCAGCAGCTTGGCTACCCACAATGAGCAGTTCTTC
.,TRBV11-2,few,TRBJ2-1,16,CASNDLAADEYNEQFF,TGTGCCAGCAACGATTTGGCGGCGGACGAGTACAATGAGCAGTTCTTC
TRBD2,TRBV25-1,.,TRBJ2-1,15,CASSEFLLAGIPQFF,TGTGCCAGCAGTGAATTCCTCCTAGCGGGAATTCCCCAGTTCTTC
.,TRBV7-9,few,TRBJ2-1,15,CASSLWGGSYNEQFF,TGTGCCAGCAGCTTATGGGGCGGCTCCTACAATGAGCAGTTCTTC
TRBD1,TRBV4-1,many,TRBJ2-5,16,CASSQTPDREQETQYF,TGCGCCAGCAGCCAGACCCCGGACAGGGAACAAGAGACCCAGTACTTC
TRBD2,TRBV3-1,.,TRBJ2-7,14,CASRQTSGDYEQYF,TGTGCCAGCAGACAGACTAGCGGGGATTACGAGCAGTACTTC
.,TRBV12-3/TRBV12-4,many,TRBJ1-1,14,CASSLTLWGAEAFF,TGTGCCAGCAGTTTAACCCTCTGGGGAGCTGAAGCTTTCTTT
TRBD2,TRBV24-1,.,TRBJ2-1,17,CATSDSSGRAHYNEQFF,TGTGCCACCAGTGATTCTAGCGGGCGGGCCCACTACAATGAGCAGTTCTTC
.,TRBV6-2/TRBV6-3,few,TRBJ1-1,13,CASSLDSYTEAFF,TGTGCCAGCAGTTTGGACAGTTACACTGAAGCTTTCTTT
.,TRBV2,.,TRBJ2-3,15,CASGNSDRPTDTQYF,TGTGCCAGCGGGAATAGCGATCGGCCCACAGATACGCAGTATTTT
.,TRBV4-3,.,TRBJ2-3,14,CASSQRGNLDTQYF,TGCGCCAGCAGCCAACGGGGCAACCTAGATACGCAGTATTTT
.,TRBV20-1,few,TRBJ2-7,14,CSARSGTPPYEQYF,TGCAGTGCAAGGAGTGGGACCCCTCCTTACGAGCAGTACTTC
TRBD1,TRBV3-1,.,TRBJ2-1,18,CASSHTRLDRGRGNEQFF,TGTGCCAGCAGCCACACCCGTCTCGACAGGGGAAGGGGCAATGAGCAGTTCTTC
.,TRBV12-3/TRBV12-4,.,TRBJ2-7,13,CASSLDTYYEQYF,TGTGCCAGCAGTTTAGACACCTACTACGAGCAGTACTTC
.,TRBV12-3/TRBV12-4,.,TRBJ1-2,13,CASRKREGDGYTF,TGTGCCAGCAGGAAACGGGAAGGGGACGGCTACACCTTC
.,TRBV29-1,.,TRBJ2-1,11,CSVQPPNEQFF,TGCAGCGTGCAGCCCCCTAATGAGCAGTTCTTC
.,TRBV30,few,TRBJ2-7,14,CAWSVGGAWHEQYF,TGTGCCTGGAGTGTGGGAGGAGCGTGGCACGAGCAGTACTTC
.,TRBV24-1,.,TRBJ1-2,12,CAASNDNYGYTF,TGTGCCGCAAGCAACGACAACTATGGCTACACCTTC
.,TRBV9,.,TRBJ2-1,13,CASSVSTYNEQFF,TGTGCCAGCAGCGTGTCGACGTACAATGAGCAGTTCTTC